This entry is about one TCR beta chain. The method was immunoSEQ multiplex PCR; TCRdb's version includes in-frame clones alone and lacks a portion of them. The table has fewer than 350,000 clones, around 81% seen once; the top ten hold about 3.2%. This entry is derived from a study of blood T cell repertoires in COVID-19. The CDR3 is made up of 12 amino acids. Germline V gives CDR1 GTSNPN, CDR2 SVGIG (reference sequence). V gave up 0 bases and J gave up 7 bases, with 9 bases separating them. V usage is TRBV30 and J usage is TRBJ1-2; unclear D gene. The source material was peripheral blood. The receptor comes from a woman aged 55-70 years with active or convalescent COVID-19. The CDR3 loop reads CAWSVSGFGYTF. CDR3 nucleotides: TGTGCCTGGAGTGTTTCAGGCTTTGGCTACACCTTC.